These 14 T cell receptor beta chains were all obtained from the same sample, sequenced in a study of blood T cell repertoires in COVID-19. Data came from immunoSEQ multiplex PCR; TCRdb stores just in-frame clones and leaves some out. Here the sample spans about 100,000 clones, roughly 90% being singletons. The sequenced sample consisted of peripheral blood. The receptors stem from a man older than 75 with acute or convalescent COVID-19.

This chain connects TRBV3-1 (or the pseudogene TRBV3-2) to TRBJ2-1; 13 nucleotides align to TRBD2. The V segment lost 4 bases and the J segment 10 bases; nucleotides outside the gene matches: 7. Germline V gene data show CDR1 as LGHDT and CDR2 as YNNKEL (reference sequence). CDR3 size: 15 residues. The CDR3 DNA follows: TGTGCCAGCAGCCCGACTAGCGGGAGGTATGGGGAGCAGTTCTTC. Protein product: CASSPTSGRYGEQFF.

This chain links TRBV12-5 with TRBJ1-1; 7 nucleotides line up with TRBD1. Losses at the gene ends were 3 bases for V and 4 bases for J; bases not matched to a gene: 2. The CDR3 covers 13 residues. Germline loops: CDR1 LGHNT, CDR2 FRNRAP. Here the CDR3 reads CASGLEGATEAFF. DNA for the CDR3: TGTGCTAGTGGTTTAGAGGGGGCCACTGAAGCTTTCTTT.

This chain joins TRBV7-9 and TRBJ1-1; 9 bases map to TRBD1. CDR3 length: 16 amino acids. The V and J ends lost 3 bases and 3 bases, in that order; junction bases with no gene match: 8. CDR1 and CDR2 (germline): SEHNR, FQNEAQ (reference sequence). The CDR3 DNA sequence: TGTGCCAGCAGCTTTCCACAGGGGGCGTTGGACACTGAAGCTTTCTTT. It is translated as CASSFPQGALDTEAFF. The complete variable domain, with remaining parts taken from reference TRBV7-9 and TRBJ1-1, reads DTGVSQNPRHKITKRGQNVTFRCDPISEHNRLYWYRQTLGQGPEFLTYFQNEAQLEKSRLLSDRFSAERPKGSFSTLEIQRTEQGDSAMYLCASSFPQGALDTEAFFGQGTRLTVV.

The J gene is TRBJ2-1, the V gene TRBV6-5, with TRBD2 matching 8 bases. The trim removed 4 bases at V and 8 bases at J, leaving 7 bases unmatched. This CDR3 contains 14 residues. From germline, CDR1 is MNHEY and CDR2 SVGAGI. CDR3 protein: CASSSASGRDEQFF. In DNA form, the CDR3 reads TGTGCCAGCAGTTCGGCTAGCGGGCGCGATGAGCAGTTCTTC.

In the case of this clone: The same CDR3 arises from other DNA sequences in this sample as well. CDR3 coding DNA: TGTGCCAGCAGTTTAAGTGGGGGGAGTACTGAAGCTTTCTTT. It is translated as CASSLSGGSTEAFF. This sequence joins TRBV28 and TRBJ1-1; D perhaps matches TRBD1 (5 bases). Germline CDR1 and CDR2: MDHEN and SYDVKM. This CDR3 comprises 14 residues. V gave up 2 bases and J gave up 5 bases, with 12 bases separating them. Full variable domain (missing parts from reference TRBV28 and TRBJ1-1): DVKVTQSSRYLVKRTGEKVFLECVQDMDHENMFWYRQDPGLGLRLIYFSYDVKMKEKGDIPEGYSVSREKKERFSLILESASTNQTSMYLCASSLSGGSTEAFFGQGTRLTVV.

The V and J genes are TRBV6-5 and TRBJ2-1; D is perhaps TRBD2 (6 bases). V was cut by 1 base and J by 9 bases, with 16 bases left in between. CDR1 and CDR2 from the germline V gene are MNHEY and SVGAGI. This CDR3 contains 15 residues. CDR3 nucleotides: TGTGCCAGCAGTTACTTGTCGGGAGTAAAGCGTGAGCAGTTCTTC. Protein product: CASSYLSGVKREQFF.

The chain couples TRBV6-6 to TRBJ1-3; TRBD1 agrees at 9 bases. The junction had 5 bases not matched to a gene; V was cut back by 5 bases and J by 0 bases. This CDR3 has 16 residues. Per the germline V gene, CDR1 is MNHNY and CDR2 is SVGAGI (reference sequence). CDR3 sequence reads: CASSRGQGFSGNTIYF. The DNA for the CDR3 is TGTGCCAGCAGTCGAGGACAGGGGTTCTCTGGAAACACCATATATTTT.

The chain carries TRBV9 and TRBJ1-5; TRBD1 aligns across 9 bases. CDR3 size: 14 residues. V dropped 3 bases and J dropped 5; count of bases not matched to a gene: 3. CDR1 and CDR2 (germline): SGDLS, YYNGEE. CDR3 sequence (DNA): TGTGCCAGCAGCGGGGGACAGGGCCATCAGCCCCAGCATTTT. Translation gives CASSGGQGHQPQHF.

This clone was recorded once. The CDR3 loop reads CAISAGQGENQPQHF. The CDR3 nucleotides are TGTGCCATCAGCGCGGGACAGGGGGAAAATCAGCCCCAGCATTTT. The rearrangement links TRBV10-3 to TRBJ1-5; 11 bases are a match to TRBD1. Per the germline V gene, CDR1 is ENHRY and CDR2 is SYGVKD. This CDR3 is 15 amino acids long. The junction had 5 bases not matched to a gene; V was cut back by 6 bases and J by 4 bases.

V usage is TRBV2 and J usage is TRBJ1-6; D ambiguous. V lost 6 bases and J lost 5, with 11 bases in between. Germline values: CDR1 SNHLY, CDR2 FYNNEI. The CDR3 is 14 residues long. CDR3 loop: CASREGLNNSPLHF. The CDR3 DNA sequence: TGTGCCAGCAGAGAGGGCCTAAATAATTCACCCCTCCACTTT.

This chain joins TRBV10-3 and TRBJ2-1, with D tentatively TRBD2 (7 bases). The CDR3 has 16 residues. Trimming took off 8 bases at V and 6 bases at J, with 23 bases between the two ends. Germline CDR1 reads ENHRY; CDR2 reads SYGVKD. CDR3 residues: CAISGGGEGPGNEQFF. CDR3 DNA: TGTGCCATCTCGGGGGGCGGAGAGGGCCCGGGCAATGAGCAGTTCTTC.

This clone was counted once. This rearrangement joins TRBV10-3 to TRBJ2-1, with a tentative D call TRBD1 (6 bases). The CDR3 loop spans 16 amino acids. V was clipped by 3 bases and J by 7 bases, with 19 bases between them. The V gene's germline CDR1 is ENHRY and CDR2 SYGVKD. In nucleotides, the CDR3 is TGTGCCATCAGTGACTATCGAAGGGGCCAGGGGAATGAGCAGTTCTTC. As protein: CAISDYRRGQGNEQFF.

The J gene is TRBJ1-1, the V gene TRBV19; 8 nucleotides align to TRBD1. With V trimmed by 5 bases and J by 8 bases, 7 bases remained unmatched. This CDR3 spans 13 amino acids. Germline CDR1 and CDR2: LNHDA and SQIVND (reference sequence). DNA of the CDR3: TGTGCCAGTAGTCAGGGGGCGCGGGTAGAAGCTTTCTTT. Translation: CASSQGARVEAFF.

This clone was found once. This chain links TRBV6-5 with TRBJ2-7; possibly TRBD1 for D (6 bases). The CDR3 totals 13 residues. Trimming cost V 2 bases and J 7 bases, with 12 bases left between them. CDR1 is MNHEY, CDR2 SVGAGI, per germline. CDR3 residues: CASSYTGQGEQYF. CDR3 nucleotide sequence: TGTGCCAGCAGTTACACAGGTCAGGGGGAGCAGTACTTC.